Sequencing of this T cell receptor (beta chain) was carried out in a study of T cells expressing NK-cell markers. After re-calling the 5' RACE reads, TCRdb lists one entry per CDR3 protein, DNA absent. In all, the sample yields around 280,000 distinct CDR3 sequences. The CDR3 spans 13 residues. Germline V gene data show CDR1 as SQVTM and CDR2 as ANQGSEA. Sequencing was done on a sample of blood T cells: a sorted CD56 or NKG2C T cell subset, CD4+ or CD8+ T cells, or bulk PBMC T cells (not recorded which). The receptor's source is a man in his late teens or twenties in good health. This rearrangement joins TRBV29-1 to TRBJ2-3; as DNA is missing, the TRBD1 call by TCRdb cannot be tested. CDR3 sequence: CSLTPTSTDTQYF.